The 26 T cell receptor beta chains listed next were all sequenced from one sample in a study of tumor-infiltrating lymphocytes in primary liver carcinoma. Unsorted whole blood served as the source of blood RNA, and germline DNA was extracted as well. Production of TCR beta cDNA used approximately 0.45 ug total RNA together with a constant-region primer. A slightly modified ARM-PCR protocol with three nested multiplex PCR rounds produced these TCR beta libraries. Running 10 cycles apiece, the first two PCR rounds relied on TRBV1-TRBV30 forward primers together with a C-beta reverse primer. One entry per CDR3 protein, called by TCRdb with MiXCR from the multiplex PCR reads. The repertoire includes nearly 200,000 distinct CDR3 sequences, about 61% of them detected once, and 7% to 8.5% sits in the top ten. Sequencing used peripheral blood. The receptors stem from a woman aged 55-75 years with primary liver carcinoma and hepatitis B virus infection.

The chain recombines TRBV5-1 with TRBJ2-3, with 10 nucleotides matching TRBD2. This CDR3 spans 14 amino acids. The germline gives CDR1 SGHRS, CDR2 YFSETQ. V gave up 5 bases and J gave up 2 bases; unmatched junction bases: 2. This CDR3 is CASRLAGLTDTQYF. The CDR3 DNA is TGCGCCAGCAGACTAGCGGGGCTCACAGATACGCAGTATTTT.

The V call is TRBV9, the J call TRBJ2-2, with D tentatively TRBD2 (5 bases). CDR1 is SGDLS and CDR2 is YYNGEE in the germline V gene. V was cut by 4 bases and J by 7 bases, with 11 bases left in between. The CDR3 length is 13 residues. This chain's CDR3 is CASSREGIGELFF. CDR3 coding DNA: TGTGCCAGCAGCCGAGAGGGCATCGGGGAGCTGTTTTTT. The full variable domain, with the rest looked up from reference TRBV9 and TRBJ2-2, is DSGVTQTPKHLITATGQRVTLRCSPRSGDLSVYWYQQSLDQGLQFLIQYYNGEERAKGNILERFSAQQFPDLHSELNLSSLELGDSALYFCASSREGIGELFFGEGSRLTVL.

The gene calls are TRBV28 and TRBJ2-2; D is unresolved. Trimming pared 7 bases from V and 10 bases from J, leaving 16 bases between. Germline lookup yields CDR1 MDHEN and CDR2 SYDVKM. The CDR3 extends over 13 amino acids. The CDR3 region is CASTPDVWEELFF. Written as DNA, the CDR3 is TGTGCCAGCACCCCGGACGTTTGGGAGGAGCTGTTTTTT.

This clonotype was detected many times. This rearrangement joins TRBV12-3 or TRBV12-4 to TRBJ2-1; 8 bases map to TRBD2. The CDR3 length is 15 residues. Losses at the gene ends were 5 bases for V and 6 bases for J; bases not matched to a gene: 9. The CDR3 bases are TGTGCCAGCAGTGCTAGACGGGGGGGATTCAATGAGCAGTTCTTC. Protein: CASSARRGGFNEQFF.

The genes are TRBV11-3 and TRBJ2-5; 10 nucleotides agree with TRBD1. Germline CDR1 SGHNT, CDR2 YENEEA. This CDR3 contains 15 residues. The V segment lost 5 bases and the J segment 14 bases; nucleotides outside the gene matches: 17. CDR3 loop: CASSKDRGQGEIQYF. CDR3 DNA sequence: TGTGCCAGCAGCAAAGACAGGGGGCAAGGGGAGATCCAATACTTC.

Remarks on this clonotype: The junction shows a germline mismatch at one end, possibly a read error. The CDR3 reads CTSSIVDFGYTF. The CDR3 region has the DNA TGTACCAGCAGCATAGTGGATTTTGGCTACACCTTC. J is TRBJ1-2 and V is TRBV11-2, with no clear D. The V gene's germline CDR1 is SGHAT and CDR2 FQNNGV. CDR3 length: 12 residues. The full variable domain, in which reference TRBV11-2 and TRBJ1-2 provide the parts outside the CDR3, is EAGVAQSPRYKIIEKRQSVAFWCNPISGHATLYWYQQILGQGPKLLIQFQNNGVVDDSQLPKDRFSAERLKGVDSTLKIQPAKLEDSAVYLCTSSIVDFGYTFGSGTRLTVV.

With regard to this clonotype: One end of the junction is discordant with germline, which a read error may explain. The CDR3 region is CASSHRDRVLGFSEVFF. The DNA of the CDR3 is TGTGCCAGTAGCCACCGGGACAGGGTCTTAGGTTTTTCTGAAGTTTTCTTT. The chain combines TRBV11-1 with TRBJ1-1; 9 bases agree with TRBD1. The V gene's germline CDR1 is SGHAT and CDR2 FQDESV (reference sequence). This CDR3 has 17 amino acids. Drawing the rest from reference TRBV11-1 and TRBJ1-1, the complete variable domain is EAEVAQSPRYKITEKSQAVAFWCDPISGHATLYWYRQILGQGPELLVQFQDESVVDDSQLPKDRFSAERLKGVDSTLKIQPAELGDSAMYLCASSHRDRVLGFSEVFFGQGTRLTVV.

The chain joins TRBV5-5 to TRBJ1-5; 7 nucleotides match TRBD1. Germline V gene sequence: CDR1 SGHKS, CDR2 YYEKEE (reference sequence). Trimming cost V 0 bases and J 0 bases; bases outside gene matches: 3. This CDR3 contains 16 residues. The CDR3 loop reads CASSLGTGNSNQPQHF. For the CDR3, the DNA is TGTGCCAGCAGCTTGGGGACAGGAAATAGCAATCAGCCCCAGCATTTT.

There are many counts of this clonotype. The chain combines TRBV5-4 with TRBJ2-5; D call uncertain. Germline V gives CDR1 SGHNT, CDR2 YYREEE (reference sequence). This CDR3 has 14 residues. Trimming stripped 0 bases from V and 5 bases from J, with 11 bases between. CDR3 bases: TGTGCCAGCAGCTTGGAGACGCAACACGAGACCCAGTACTTC. Translating gives CASSLETQHETQYF.

Note on this clonotype: Its ends do not fully match the called genes, so a read error is possible. The chain recombines TRBV4-1 with TRBJ2-3, with TRBD1 matching over 7 bases. From germline, CDR1 is MGHRA and CDR2 YSYEKL. This CDR3 is 16 amino acids long. CDR3 sequence reads: CGSSRLPGTGTDTQYF. For the CDR3, the DNA is TGCGGCAGCAGCCGGCTCCCGGGGACAGGCACAGATACGCAGTATTTT.

As regards this clonotype: This may be a read error: a much more frequent sequence differs by one nucleotide. The V gene is TRBV4-1, the J gene TRBJ2-7; 12 bases are a match to TRBD2. The V gene's germline CDR1 is MGHRA and CDR2 YSYEKL. The CDR3 is 17 residues long. CDR3 bases: TGCGCCAGCGGCCAAGCGAGACTAGCGGGAGTAGGCTACGAGCAGTACTTC. Its protein is CASGQARLAGVGYEQYF.

The rearrangement joins TRBV29-1 to TRBJ2-7; TRBD2 aligns across 10 bases. The CDR3 is made up of 13 amino acids. Germline V gene lookup returns CDR1 SQVTM and CDR2 ANQGSEA. Germline trimming cut 8 bases from V and 6 bases from J; bases unmatched to any gene: 10. CDR3 loop: CSLGVAGGSEQYF. The CDR3 nucleotides are TGCAGCCTTGGAGTAGCGGGAGGTTCCGAGCAGTACTTC.

As to this clonotype: Possible read error: a much larger clone is one base away. V usage is TRBV12-3 or TRBV12-4 and J usage is TRBJ2-3; D is unclear. The CDR3 is 11 amino acids. Trimming took off 6 bases at V and 5 bases at J, with 6 bases between the two ends. CDR3 nucleotide sequence: TGTGCCAGCAGACGTCTAGATACGCAGTATTTT. It encodes CASRRLDTQYF.

Details on this clonotype: One junction end disagrees with the germline gene, perhaps due to a read error. This chain uses TRBV11-1 with TRBJ2-7; D is ambiguous. CDR3 length equals 12 residues. Germline lookup yields CDR1 SGHAT and CDR2 FQDESV (reference sequence). The CDR3 bases are TGTGCCAACAGCTTGAACTCCTACGAACAGTACTTC. Encoded protein: CANSLNSYEQYF.

Points on this clonotype: One end of the junction fails to match germline, which may point to a read error. The gene calls are TRBV10-1 and TRBJ2-1; maybe TRBD1 (6 bases). Germline V CDR1 and CDR2: WNHNN, SYGVQD (reference sequence). CDR3 size: 14 residues. As DNA, the CDR3 is TGCGTCAGCAGTGAGGGGGTCTCATACAATGAGCAGTTCTTC. Protein product: CVSSEGVSYNEQFF.

V is TRBV5-1 and J is TRBJ1-3; D remains unclear. Germline CDR1 SGHRS, CDR2 YFSETQ. Trimming cost V 2 bases and J 0 bases, with 6 bases left between them. This CDR3 is 14 amino acids long. The CDR3 nucleotides are TGCGCCAGCAGCTTCACTTTCTCTGGAAACACCATATATTTT. Translated, it gives CASSFTFSGNTIYF. The whole variable domain, filled in from reference TRBV5-1 and TRBJ1-3, reads KAGVTQTPRYLIKTRGQQVTLSCSPISGHRSVSWYQQTPGQGLQFLFEYFSETQRNKGNFPGRFSGRQFSNSRSEMNVSTLELGDSALYLCASSFTFSGNTIYFGEGSWLTVV.

This clonotype was counted many times. J is TRBJ2-1 and V is TRBV6-1; the D gene is possibly TRBD2 (6 bases). V gave up 6 bases and J gave up 4 bases, with 16 bases separating them. Germline loops: CDR1 MNHNS, CDR2 SASEGT. CDR3 length: 15 amino acids. DNA for the CDR3: TGTGCCAGCAGCACCGCCAGCGGGTATTACAATGAGCAGTTCTTC. It is translated as CASSTASGYYNEQFF.

The chain combines TRBV28 with TRBJ1-1; D uncertain. Trimming shortened V by 6 bases and J by 1 base, and 12 bases separated the two germline ends. Per germline, CDR1 MDHEN and CDR2 SYDVKM. This CDR3 comprises 14 residues. The CDR3 loop reads CASSPLSPNTEAFF. Here the CDR3 DNA reads TGTGCCAGCAGCCCCCTGAGCCCGAACACTGAAGCTTTCTTT.

This clonotype was recorded at least ten times. V and J are TRBV6-6 and TRBJ2-5, with D unclear. Between the trimmed V and J ends, which lost 6 bases and 7 bases, there was a span of 12 bases. The CDR3 has 12 residues. Germline V lookup: CDR1 MNHNY, CDR2 SVGAGI (reference sequence). The CDR3 loop is CASRKDPGTQYF. CDR3 nucleotide sequence: TGTGCCAGCAGGAAAGACCCGGGGACCCAGTACTTC.

The rearrangement links TRBV5-1 to TRBJ1-6; a possible D gene is TRBD1 (6 bases). This CDR3 region has 15 residues. Germline CDR1 is SGHRS and CDR2 is YFSETQ. The V and J ends lost 5 bases and 5 bases respectively, with 14 bases between them. DNA of the CDR3: TGCGCCAGCAGATCCACAGGGCCCGATAATTCACCCCTCCACTTT. It encodes CASRSTGPDNSPLHF.

Of note for this clonotype: Since a much larger clone is just one base distant, this may be a read error. The chain uses TRBV12-3 or TRBV12-4 and TRBJ2-3; TRBD2 aligns across 7 bases. The CDR3 loop spans 16 amino acids. CDR3 DNA sequence: TGTGACAGCAGCCGTTCTGTCGCGGGAGGCACAGATACGCAGTATTTT. Protein product: CDSSRSVAGGTDTQYF.

Of note for this clonotype: A junction boundary mismatches the germline segment, possibly from a read error. V gene TRBV11-3 combines with J gene TRBJ2-1, with D tentatively TRBD1 or TRBD2 (5 bases each). The CDR3 runs 14 residues. The germline V gene has CDR1 SGHNT and CDR2 YENEEA. Here the CDR3 reads CASGPGSSYDEQFF. Written as DNA, the CDR3 is TGTGCCAGCGGCCCAGGGAGCTCCTACGATGAGCAGTTCTTC.

This clonotype was seen more than once but under ten times. The chain has TRBV14 and TRBJ1-4; D perhaps matches TRBD1 (5 bases). CDR1 SGHDN and CDR2 FVKESK come from the germline V gene. The CDR3 is made up of 15 amino acids. V was cut by 4 bases and J by 7 bases, with 16 bases left in between. The CDR3, as DNA: TGTGCCAGCAGCCTACAGTCAATGAGGGGTGAAAAACTGTTTTTT. This encodes CASSLQSMRGEKLFF.

The rearrangement links TRBV11-2 to TRBJ1-5; no firm D call. CDR1 SGHAT and CDR2 FQNNGV come from the germline V gene. V was pared by 0 bases and J by 4 bases, with 10 bases between. There are 15 residues in the CDR3. As DNA, the CDR3 is TGTGCCAGCAGCTTAGATCCAGGTGAAAATCAGCCCCAGCATTTT. The encoded protein is CASSLDPGENQPQHF.

The chain joins TRBV2 to TRBJ1-5; D possibly corresponds to TRBD1 (6 bases). CDR3 length equals 16 residues. V lost 3 bases to trimming and J lost 4 bases, with 16 bases between them. CDR1 is SNHLY and CDR2 is FYNNEI in the germline V gene. The CDR3 DNA follows: TGTGCCAGCAGTGATCTTGGGGGCGAATGGAATCAGCCCCAGCATTTT. Translation gives CASSDLGGEWNQPQHF.

This clonotype appeared many times. This chain joins TRBV5-4 and TRBJ2-7; 10 positions agree with TRBD1. V was pared by 5 bases and J by 2 bases, with 7 bases of the junction left unmatched. This CDR3 has 15 residues. Germline V gene data show CDR1 as SGHNT and CDR2 as YYREEE (reference sequence). The CDR3 spells CASRSGTGAAYEQYF. The CDR3 coding sequence is TGTGCCAGCAGGTCCGGGACAGGGGCGGCCTACGAGCAGTACTTC.